This entry describes one T cell receptor (beta chain). What it binds is unknown. The germline CDR1 and CDR2 sequences are SSHAT and FNYEAQ (reference sequence). The ends were cut back, 5 bases at V and 0 bases at J, with 5 bases in the middle. CDR3 size: 13 residues. The data originate from a study of graft-versus-host responses after intestinal transplantation. At the level of the study: All recipients got anti-thymocyte globulin induction, then tacrolimus and steroids for approximately three years. Points from the study as a whole: Marrow from the recipient contained GvH clones, some of which had appeared first in ileum or blood.

TCRdb keeps only in-frame clones here, not all; method: immunoSEQ multiplex PCR. The sample gives 84,000 or so clones, more than 75% of which show up once; more than 7% is in the top ten. The clonotype was recovered from a human donor who was the organ donor for an intestinal transplant. Sample: unstimulated CD8+ T cells sorted from spleen or lymph node cells, taken before transplant. The chain carries TRBV7-7 and TRBJ2-1; D is unclear. The CDR3 nucleotides read TGTGCCAGCAGCCGAAGCTCCTACAATGAGCAGTTCTTC. Amino acids: CASSRSSYNEQFF.